Below are 21 T cell receptor beta chains sequenced from a single sample in a study of monozygotic twins with cystic fibrosis. TCRdb keeps only in-frame clones here, not all; method: immunoSEQ multiplex PCR. The table records about 9,600 clones, approximately 90% of them present only once. Sequencing input: blood. These receptors were collected from a boy aged 2-9 years with cystic fibrosis.

V gene TRBV25-1 combines with J gene TRBJ2-1; perhaps TRBD2 as D (7 bases). This CDR3 has 11 residues. Per the germline V gene, CDR1 is MGHDK and CDR2 is SYGVNS. Trimming pared 6 bases from V and 14 bases from J, leaving 14 bases between. The chain's CDR3 is CASSLRGGKFF. The CDR3 region has the DNA TGTGCCAGCAGCCTCAGGGGAGGGAAGTTCTTC.

CDR3 nucleotide sequence: TGCGCCAGCAGCCAAGATGAGCTTAATGAAAAACTGTTTTTT. Translation: CASSQDELNEKLFF. This sequence joins TRBV4-1 and TRBJ1-4; D is undetermined. V was clipped by 0 bases and J by 4 bases, with 6 bases between them. The CDR3 has 14 amino acids. Germline CDR1 reads MGHRA; CDR2 reads YSYEKL.

V usage is TRBV7-7 and J usage is TRBJ2-7; no reliable D call. Trimming pared 4 bases from V and 3 bases from J, leaving 16 bases between. From germline, CDR1 is SSHAT and CDR2 FNYEAQ (reference sequence). The length of the CDR3 is 15 residues. The CDR3 reads CASSSQSLWHYEQYV. The CDR3 nucleotides are TGTGCCAGCAGCTCTCAATCTTTGTGGCACTACGAGCAGTACGTC.

The chain carries TRBV5-4 and TRBJ2-6; 7 bases are shared with TRBD1. Germline CDR1 reads SGHNT; CDR2 reads YYREEE (reference sequence). V shed 6 bases, J shed 0 bases, and the junction held 18 bases outside the gene matches. This CDR3 is built from 20 residues. The CDR3 sequence: CASTFALGQPNPSGANVLTF. Written as DNA, the CDR3 is TGTGCCAGCACCTTTGCCCTGGGACAGCCTAATCCCTCTGGGGCCAACGTCCTGACTTTC.

The V and J genes are TRBV30 and TRBJ2-6; D not certain. Between the trimmed V and J ends, which lost 0 bases and 4 bases, there was a span of 7 bases. This CDR3 contains 14 residues. Per germline, CDR1 GTSNPN and CDR2 SVGIG (reference sequence). CDR3 nucleotide sequence: TGTGCCTGGAGTGTAATGCCGGGGGCCAACGTCCTGACTTTC. This sequence encodes CAWSVMPGANVLTF.

The rearrangement links TRBV11-3 to TRBJ2-1; no reliable D call. Trimming shortened V by 5 bases and J by 5 bases, and 13 bases separated the two germline ends. The CDR3 extends over 14 amino acids. Germline V CDR1 and CDR2: SGHNT, YENEEA. The CDR3: CASSQIYGDNEQFF. In DNA, the CDR3 is TGTGCCAGCAGCCAAATTTATGGTGACAATGAGCAGTTCTTC.

This clone came up once. V gene TRBV4-1 combines with J gene TRBJ1-5, with TRBD1 as a possible D gene (5 bases). The V and J ends lost 4 bases and 0 bases respectively, with 13 bases between them. Germline CDR1 reads MGHRA; CDR2 reads YSYEKL. The CDR3 loop spans 16 amino acids. The CDR3 protein is CASSPRGGNSNQPQHF. In DNA form, the CDR3 reads TGCGCCAGCAGCCCGCGGGGGGGGAATAGCAATCAGCCCCAGCATTTT.

The chain has TRBV11-3 and TRBJ2-7; 7 nucleotides align to TRBD1. CDR3 length equals 15 residues. Germline lookup yields CDR1 SGHNT and CDR2 YENEEA. J gave up 2 bases and V 1 base, and 5 bases lay outside the gene matches. In nucleotides, the CDR3 is TGTGCCAGCAGCTTAGGGACAGGACACGCCTACGAGCAGTACGTC. Its translation: CASSLGTGHAYEQYV.

CDR3 DNA sequence: TGTGCCAGCAGTTCTACAGCTTTCACTGAAGCTTTCTTT. Protein sequence: CASSSTAFTEAFF. This sequence joins TRBV27 and TRBJ1-1; D not certain. V lost 4 bases to trimming and J lost 4 bases, with 10 bases between them. The germline V gene encodes CDR1 MNHEY and CDR2 SMNVEV (reference sequence). The CDR3 contains 13 residues.

The genes are TRBV11-2 and TRBJ2-2; TRBD1 is a possible D gene (6 bases). The CDR3 has 14 amino acids. Germline CDR1 and CDR2: SGHAT and FQNNGV. V was shortened by 6 bases and J by 2 bases, with 10 bases between the two germline ends. Written as DNA, the CDR3 is TGTGCCAGCAGTCAGGGGTTAAACACCGGGGAGCTGTTTTTT. Its protein is CASSQGLNTGELFF.

This clone was found once. This chain links TRBV5-1 with TRBJ2-2; 9 bases line up with TRBD2. The germline V gene has CDR1 SGHRS and CDR2 YFSETQ. The CDR3 loop spans 16 amino acids. J gave up 4 bases and V 0 bases, and 4 bases lay outside the gene matches. CDR3 region: CASSLAVAGVTGELFF. In DNA form, the CDR3 reads TGCGCCAGCAGCTTGGCGGTAGCGGGGGTCACCGGGGAGCTGTTTTTT.

The chain couples TRBV5-3 to TRBJ2-3, with a weak D call TRBD2 (5 bases). TRBV5-3 is an ORF, with its function uncertain. Trimming removed 0 bases at V and 4 bases at J, with 12 bases between. The CDR3 runs to 15 residues. The CDR3 is CARSLVIGEPDTQYF. The CDR3 nucleotides are TGTGCCAGAAGCTTGGTTATCGGGGAGCCAGATACGCAGTATTTT.

This clone has a single count. The genes are TRBV11-2 and TRBJ1-1; no clear D. The V gene lost 4 bases and the J gene lost 0 bases, with 18 bases spanning the gap. Germline CDR1 reads SGHAT; CDR2 reads FQNNGV. The CDR3 totals 17 residues. The CDR3, as DNA: TGTGCCAGCAGCTCCTTGGGAGGAGGCCGGGTGAACACTGAAGCTTTCTTT. Its translation is CASSSLGGGRVNTEAFF. Full variable domain (missing parts from reference TRBV11-2 and TRBJ1-1): EAGVAQSPRYKIIEKRQSVAFWCNPISGHATLYWYQQILGQGPKLLIQFQNNGVVDDSQLPKDRFSAERLKGVDSTLKIQPAKLEDSAVYLCASSSLGGGRVNTEAFFGQGTRLTVV.

V is TRBV5-4 and J is TRBJ1-1; perhaps TRBD1 as D (6 bases). The CDR3 spans 16 residues. V gave up 0 bases and J gave up 2 bases, with 14 bases separating them. Germline CDR1 and CDR2: SGHNT and YYREEE (reference sequence). As DNA, the CDR3 is TGTGCCAGCAGCTTGGGGCAGGGGCGCTTAAACACTGAAGCTTTCTTT. It encodes CASSLGQGRLNTEAFF. The full variable domain, with the rest looked up from reference TRBV5-4 and TRBJ1-1, is ETGVTQSPTHLIKTRGQQVTLRCSSQSGHNTVSWYQQALGQGPQFIFQYYREEENGRGNFPPRFSGLQFPNYSSELNVNALELDDSALYLCASSLGQGRLNTEAFFGQGTRLTVV.

The rearrangement joins TRBV5-1 to TRBJ2-1; 9 positions agree with TRBD2. This CDR3 is built from 14 residues. From germline, CDR1 is SGHRS and CDR2 YFSETQ. The V gene end was trimmed by 5 bases and the J gene end by 6 bases; junction bases not matched to a gene: 6. The CDR3 region has the DNA TGCGCCAGCAGTGCCAGCGGGGGGATCAATGAGCAGTTCTTC. Protein: CASSASGGINEQFF. The full variable domain, its missing parts supplied by reference TRBV5-1 and TRBJ2-1, is KAGVTQTPRYLIKTRGQQVTLSCSPISGHRSVSWYQQTPGQGLQFLFEYFSETQRNKGNFPGRFSGRQFSNSRSEMNVSTLELGDSALYLCASSASGGINEQFFGPGTRLTVL.

The CDR3: CASSPKDEQYF. The CDR3 nucleotides read TGTGCCAGCTCACCGAAGGACGAGCAGTACTTC. V and J are TRBV18 and TRBJ2-7; no firm D call. The germline gives CDR1 KGHSH, CDR2 LQKENI. The ends were cut back, 3 bases at V and 5 bases at J, with 5 bases in the middle. The length of the CDR3 is 11 residues.

The chain joins TRBV15 to TRBJ2-7, with D perhaps matching TRBD1 or TRBD2 (7 bases each). The CDR3 consists of 19 residues. V shed 1 base and J shed 3 bases, with 25 bases lying between them. CDR1 is LNHNV, CDR2 YYDKDF, per germline (reference sequence). The DNA for the CDR3 is TGTGCCACCAGCAGAGGGGGGGGCCATATCCCGGGACAGATCTACGAGCAGTACGTC. Encoded protein: CATSRGGGHIPGQIYEQYV.

The V call is TRBV2, the J call TRBJ1-1; 7 nucleotides line up with TRBD1. The CDR3 is 13 amino acids. CDR1 is SNHLY, CDR2 FYNNEI, per germline. With V trimmed by 6 bases and J by 4 bases, 5 bases remained unmatched. The CDR3 region is CASSQEGATEAFF. The CDR3 region has the DNA TGTGCCAGCAGCCAAGAGGGGGCCACTGAAGCTTTCTTT.

The gene calls are TRBV5-8 and TRBJ2-6; D unclear. Trimming stripped 4 bases from V and 0 bases from J, with 17 bases between. CDR3 size: 18 residues. Germline V gene lookup returns CDR1 SGHTS and CDR2 YDEGEE. For the CDR3, the DNA is TGTGCCAGCAGCCCAGCGACCAAGCCGTTCTCTGGGGCCAACGTCCTGACTTTC. Amino acids: CASSPATKPFSGANVLTF.

The chain has TRBV11-3 and TRBJ2-5; D may correspond to TRBD1 or TRBD2 (5 bases each). Germline lookup yields CDR1 SGHNT and CDR2 YENEEA. V was clipped by 1 base and J by 5 bases, with 17 bases between them. This CDR3 region has 16 residues. As DNA, the CDR3 is TGTGCCAGCAGCTTAGTGTCGGGACCCAATAGGGAGACCCAGTACTTC. Protein: CASSLVSGPNRETQYF.

The genes are TRBV4-2 and TRBJ2-1; TRBD2 matches 9 bases. Trimming removed 3 bases from V and 3 bases from J; junction bases left unmatched: 3. Per the germline V gene, CDR1 is LGHNA and CDR2 is YNFKEQ. The CDR3 is made up of 15 amino acids. The DNA of the CDR3 is TGTGCCAGCAGCCAGGCTAGCGGGGACTACAATGAGCAGTTCTTC. Protein product: CASSQASGDYNEQFF.